The entry that follows covers one T cell receptor (beta chain) sequence. Its antigen is still unknown. This record comes from a study of cytomegalovirus exposure and HLA in healthy donors. In the study overall: Among 150 million to 200 million T cells, an earlier analysis found around 100 million unique TCR beta sequences. Study-wide results and limits: The likely origin of a cluster of highly shared sequence variants was a sequencing artifact. Around 160 TCR beta chains were listed as cytomegalovirus-associated. Later work showed greater clonal expansion in HLA-associated TCR beta chains than in equally common others.

The CDR3 has 12 amino acids. The germline CDR1 and CDR2 sequences are SQVTM and ANQGSEA. With 7 bases removed from V and 2 bases from J, the gap between germline ends came to 11 bases. The PCR ran on 60 Vbeta and 13 Jbeta primers. Method: immunoSEQ multiplex PCR; TCRdb's copy keeps in-frame clones and lacks some. The sample contains about 130,000 clones, more than 75% of which appear only once. The receptor was derived from a man aged 25 to 40 in good health and CMV-seropositive. The rearrangement links TRBV29-1 to TRBJ2-5, with D tentatively TRBD1 (6 bases). The sample was PBMCs. The CDR3 loop is CSGGRGQETQYF. The CDR3 bases are TGCAGCGGTGGAAGGGGGCAAGAGACCCAGTACTTC.